This TCR beta chain was recorded in a study of Graves' ophthalmopathy and Graves' hyperthyroidism. Amplification targeted the TCR beta CDR3 regions, with RNA transcripts as the source material. First-round RT-PCR employed HTBI primers, with a second-round multiplex PCR after it. TCRdb re-analysed the multiplex PCR reads in MiXCR, keeping a single row per CDR3 protein. The sample consists of about 740,000 distinct CDR3 sequences, 40% of them appearing once. This CDR3 comprises 14 residues. CDR1 is SGHDT, CDR2 YYEEEE, per germline. V was pared by 2 bases and J by 4 bases, with 4 bases of the junction left unmatched. Details on this clonotype: The target antigen is unknown. The conserved phenylalanine or tryptophan is not found at the CDR3 terminus, so this likely reflects a read error.

Study-level points and caveats: Detection in blood was also observed for most expanded thyroid clonotypes above 0.001 frequency. Predictions made by the model for ophthalmopathy progression reached more than 55% sensitivity and 72% to 85% specificity.

A diagnosis was made from clinical symptoms together with serum thyroxine, TRAb, thyroid ultrasound and orbital computed tomography. This chain uses TRBV5-6 with TRBJ2-7; 9 bases are a match to TRBD2. The TCR was taken from an adult man with Graves' ophthalmopathy. The sequencing input was peripheral blood. CDR3 loop: CASSFGTSLYEQYC. CDR3 nucleotides: TGTGCCAGCAGCTTTGGGACTAGCCTATACGAGCAGTACTGC.